Presented here are 26 T cell receptor beta chains from one specimen sequenced in a study of T-cell reconstitution after alpha-beta-depleted transplantation in children. Construction of the TCRbeta library involved unique molecular identifiers. TCRdb re-analysed the PCR reads in MiXCR, keeping a single row per CDR3 protein. The data show some 450,000 distinct CDR3 sequences, around 46% seen once. Sample: PBMCs, taken before TCRalphabeta/CD19-depleted stem cell transplant. These TCRs come from a girl aged 2-10 years with aplastic anemia, due to receive a stem cell transplant.

V gene TRBV5-1 combines with J gene TRBJ2-5; D may be TRBD2 (6 bases). The CDR3 has 14 amino acids. V lost 7 bases, J lost 1 base, and 14 bases lay in between. Germline CDR1 SGHRS, CDR2 YFSETQ. The CDR3 protein is CASGYLAVQETQYF. Written as DNA, the CDR3 is TGCGCCAGCGGATACTTAGCGGTCCAAGAGACCCAGTACTTC.

This clonotype has more than one count but fewer than ten. This chain connects TRBV18 to TRBJ2-7; D not certain. The germline V and J ends were trimmed by 2 bases and 2 bases, with 10 bases remaining between them. Germline V gene sequence: CDR1 KGHSH, CDR2 LQKENI. The CDR3 consists of 14 residues. The CDR3 coding sequence is TGTGCCAGCTCACCAAGTCCGGGCCCCTACGAGCAGTACTTC. It encodes CASSPSPGPYEQYF.

The J gene is TRBJ2-1, the V gene TRBV5-1; either TRBD1 or TRBD2 may fit D (7 bases each). In germline, CDR1 is SGHRS, CDR2 YFSETQ. The CDR3 has 13 amino acids. The V and J ends lost 1 base and 9 bases respectively, with 11 bases between them. CDR3 DNA sequence: TGCGCCAGCAGCTTGACAGGGGAGGGTGAGCAGTTCTTC. Translating it yields CASSLTGEGEQFF.

This chain connects TRBV6-1 to TRBJ2-7; either TRBD1 or TRBD2 may fit D (6 bases each). V dropped 6 bases and J dropped 2 bases, with 17 bases sitting between them. The germline V gene encodes CDR1 MNHNS and CDR2 SASEGT. CDR3 length equals 15 residues. The CDR3 region has the DNA TGTGCCAGCAGGGCTAGGGGGGACGGGACCTACGAGCAGTACTTC. It translates to CASRARGDGTYEQYF.

The chain joins TRBV5-1 to TRBJ2-1; D gene uncertain. Germline V gene lookup returns CDR1 SGHRS and CDR2 YFSETQ. Trimming shortened V by 4 bases and J by 10 bases, and 9 bases separated the two germline ends. CDR3 length: 11 amino acids. The CDR3, as DNA: TGCGCCAGCAGCCTGGAAGGAGAGCAGTTCTTC. Translated: CASSLEGEQFF.

This clonotype was seen only a few times. The chain employs TRBV7-9 and TRBJ2-1; 9 bases line up with TRBD1. Germline V lookup: CDR1 SEHNR, CDR2 FQNEAQ (reference sequence). V was pared by 8 bases and J by 0 bases, with 8 bases of the junction left unmatched. This CDR3 contains 16 residues. As DNA, the CDR3 is TGTGCCAGCGAGAGGACAGGGGCAGGCTCCTACAATGAGCAGTTCTTC. Translating it yields CASERTGAGSYNEQFF.

The chain is built from TRBV5-1 and TRBJ2-7, with 9 bases matching TRBD2. The CDR3 extends over 14 amino acids. V was pared by 0 bases and J by 3 bases, with 1 base of the junction left unmatched. Germline CDR1 reads SGHRS; CDR2 reads YFSETQ. CDR3 amino acids: CASSLVTSGYEQYF. CDR3 bases: TGCGCCAGCAGCTTGGTGACTAGCGGCTACGAGCAGTACTTC.

This clonotype was counted only a few times. The chain carries TRBV12-3 or TRBV12-4 and TRBJ2-1, with 7 bases fitting TRBD1. The CDR3 is 13 residues long. With V trimmed by 5 bases and J by 13 bases, 11 bases remained unmatched. As DNA, the CDR3 is TGTGCCAGCAGTACCGGACAGGTGGATAACCAGTTCTTC. As protein: CASSTGQVDNQFF.

The rearrangement uses TRBV6-5 and TRBJ1-5; D is ambiguous. V was pared by 2 bases and J by 4 bases, with 6 bases between. The length of the CDR3 is 13 residues. Germline CDR1 and CDR2: MNHEY and SVGAGI. CDR3: CASSYTRNQPQHF. The CDR3 DNA reads as TGTGCCAGCAGTTACACACGTAATCAGCCCCAGCATTTT.

This clonotype was seen more than once but under ten times. The chain combines TRBV5-1 with TRBJ2-7; 12 bases fit TRBD2. Germline lookup yields CDR1 SGHRS and CDR2 YFSETQ. This CDR3 comprises 17 residues. J was trimmed by 2 bases and V by 1 base; bases with no gene match: 7. The CDR3 DNA follows: TGCGCCAGCAGCTTGTGGGCTAGCGGGAGGGCCGCCTACGAGCAGTACTTC. It is translated as CASSLWASGRAAYEQYF.

The J gene is TRBJ2-1, the V gene TRBV11-2; no reliable D call. The CDR3 runs 13 residues. From germline, CDR1 is SGHAT and CDR2 FQNNGV. V was clipped by 5 bases and J by 8 bases, with 13 bases between them. The DNA of the CDR3 is TGTGCCAGCAGCCCCATGGCTAGAGATGAGCAGTTCTTC. Translated: CASSPMARDEQFF.

The chain couples TRBV20-1 to TRBJ1-3; the D is unclear. This CDR3 spans 11 amino acids. Germline CDR1 and CDR2: DFQATT and SNEGSKA (reference sequence). The V gene lost 4 bases and the J gene lost 4 bases, with 5 bases spanning the gap. The CDR3 DNA reads as TGCAGTGCTATTACCGGAAACACCATATATTTT. It specifies CSAITGNTIYF.

The CDR3 bases are TGTGCCAGCAGTTACTCGACTAGCGACTACAATGAGCAGTTCTTC. Translated: CASSYSTSDYNEQFF. The J gene is TRBJ2-1, the V gene TRBV6-5, with 8 bases lining up with TRBD2. V shed 0 bases and J 3 bases; nucleotides not matched to a gene: 1. The germline CDR1 and CDR2 sequences are MNHEY and SVGAGI. The length of the CDR3 is 15 residues.

The sample holds many counts of this clonotype. The chain couples TRBV25-1 to TRBJ2-2; 7 bases map to TRBD1. Germline CDR1 reads MGHDK; CDR2 reads SYGVNS. V dropped 8 bases and J dropped 2; count of bases not matched to a gene: 5. CDR3 length: 14 amino acids. Here the CDR3 DNA reads TGTGCCAGCGGGACAGAGGTCAACACCGGGGAGCTGTTTTTT. It specifies CASGTEVNTGELFF.

This chain uses TRBV30 with TRBJ1-1; D may be TRBD1 (5 bases). The V end lost 2 bases, the J end lost 1 base, and 14 bases lay between the germline ends. Germline V gives CDR1 GTSNPN, CDR2 SVGIG (reference sequence). CDR3 size: 15 residues. Here the CDR3 reads CAWSLRGSRNTEAFF. The CDR3 DNA follows: TGTGCCTGGAGTCTAAGGGGCAGCCGGAACACTGAAGCTTTCTTT.

V usage is TRBV13 and J usage is TRBJ2-7; 12 nucleotides agree with TRBD2. The CDR3 runs to 18 residues. Germline V gene lookup returns CDR1 PRHDT and CDR2 FYEKMQ (reference sequence). Trimming removed 2 bases from V and 0 bases from J; junction bases left unmatched: 8. CDR3 coding DNA: TGTGCCAGCAGCTTAACGACTAGCGGGAGTTTTAGCTCCTACGAGCAGTACTTC. As protein: CASSLTTSGSFSSYEQYF.

This clonotype was detected only a few times. The chain joins TRBV20-1 to TRBJ2-5; 7 positions match TRBD1. Germline V gives CDR1 DFQATT, CDR2 SNEGSKA (reference sequence). The CDR3 totals 15 residues. V gave up 4 bases and J gave up 3 bases; unmatched junction bases: 11. DNA of the CDR3: TGCAGTGCTAAGGGGGCCCCGCGCCTGAAAGAGACCCAGTACTTC. It codes for CSAKGAPRLKETQYF.

Note on this clonotype: A much larger clone is a single base away; this may be a read error. V and J are TRBV5-1 and TRBJ2-3; D ambiguous. CDR1 is SGHRS, CDR2 YFSETQ, per germline. The CDR3 length is 16 residues. The V gene lost 2 bases and the J gene lost 4 bases, with 17 bases spanning the gap. The CDR3 spells CASSFSVRSEADTQYF. CDR3 DNA sequence: TGCGCCAGCAGCTTTTCAGTCCGGTCCGAGGCAGATACGCAGTATTTT.

The genes are TRBV4-1 and TRBJ1-3; D is unclear. The CDR3 covers 16 residues. V was cut by 1 base and J by 0 bases, with 10 bases left in between. CDR1 MGHRA and CDR2 YSYEKL come from the germline V gene. The chain's CDR3 is CASSQGLMASGNTIYF. CDR3 bases: TGCGCCAGCAGCCAAGGGCTCATGGCCTCTGGAAACACCATATATTTT.

V is TRBV10-3 and J is TRBJ2-1; D call uncertain. V shed 2 bases and J shed 10 bases, with 9 bases lying between them. The CDR3 sequence is 12 residues long. Germline V gives CDR1 ENHRY, CDR2 SYGVKD. CDR3 region: CAISEGRLEQFF. The CDR3 nucleotides are TGTGCCATCAGTGAGGGAAGACTGGAGCAGTTCTTC.

The J gene is TRBJ2-1, the V gene TRBV18, with TRBD1 as a possible D gene (5 bases). Trimming took off 6 bases at V and 8 bases at J, with 11 bases between the two ends. The CDR3 loop spans 12 amino acids. Germline-derived CDR1 and CDR2 are KGHSH and LQKENI. In DNA, the CDR3 is TGTGCCAGCTCTTTAGGGGCGGATGAGCAGTTCTTC. Translation gives CASSLGADEQFF.

The V and J genes are TRBV20-1 and TRBJ2-3; 9 nucleotides agree with TRBD2. The CDR3 is 16 residues long. Germline CDR1 and CDR2: DFQATT and SNEGSKA (reference sequence). V was clipped by 3 bases and J by 3 bases; unmatched bases: 10. The CDR3 sequence is CSASALAGVQTDTQYF. CDR3 DNA: TGCAGTGCTAGTGCCTTAGCGGGGGTTCAAACAGATACGCAGTATTTT.

This clonotype has at least ten counts. V and J are TRBV4-3 and TRBJ1-2, with D perhaps TRBD1 (6 bases). Germline V gene sequence: CDR1 LGHNA, CDR2 YSLEER. This CDR3 spans 15 amino acids. The germline V and J ends were trimmed by 3 bases and 8 bases, with 19 bases remaining between them. The DNA of the CDR3 is TGCGCCAGCAGCCACAATGCCCGACAGGTGTGGGGCTACACCTTC. Amino acids: CASSHNARQVWGYTF.

The chain carries TRBV20-1 and TRBJ2-7, with 7 bases identical to TRBD1. Germline V gene lookup returns CDR1 DFQATT and CDR2 SNEGSKA (reference sequence). The length of the CDR3 is 16 residues. V lost 0 bases to trimming and J lost 0 bases; unmatched junction nucleotides: 8. CDR3 sequence reads: CSARDLRGQTSYEQYF. Written as DNA, the CDR3 is TGCAGTGCTAGAGATCTGAGGGGACAGACCTCCTACGAGCAGTACTTC.

This clonotype was observed many times. This chain joins TRBV7-9 and TRBJ2-5; no definite D call. Germline-derived CDR1 and CDR2 are SEHNR and FQNEAQ (reference sequence). The CDR3 runs 15 residues. Trimming stripped 5 bases from V and 0 bases from J, with 13 bases between. CDR3: CASSPTGKYQETQYF. CDR3 DNA: TGTGCCAGCAGCCCTACCGGCAAATACCAAGAGACCCAGTACTTC.

This chain links TRBV28 with TRBJ2-3; tentatively, D is TRBD2 (6 bases). The CDR3 runs to 16 residues. Trimming cost V 4 bases and J 1 base, with 15 bases left between them. Germline CDR1 and CDR2: MDHEN and SYDVKM. The chain's CDR3 is CASSSPSSARTDTQYF. In DNA form, the CDR3 reads TGTGCCAGCAGTTCCCCCTCTAGCGCCCGCACAGATACGCAGTATTTT.